Listed below are T cell receptor beta chains from one sample, sequenced in a study of PD-1 blockade in classical Hodgkin lymphoma. This table comes from immunoSEQ multiplex PCR, and its TCRdb copy is limited to in-frame clones, with some not included. The table has 20,000 to 30,000 clones, 69% seen once; the top ten hold approximately 3.6%. The sequencing here drew on peripheral blood mononuclear cells (PBMCs), taken at baseline. These receptors all come from a human donor with classical Hodgkin lymphoma. Each CDR3 is given with its conserved first and last residue. Fields, in order: V gene, CDR3 protein.

>TRBV5-5
CASSSLAGGQETQYF
>TRBV11-2
CASSLVGAHNYGYTF
>TRBV6-5
CASSYEGSGYGYTF
>TRBV5-4
CASSLPQSSGANVLTF
>TRBV19
CASSIDSGGPGEQFF
>TRBV2
CASRSTGPGEEAFF
>TRBV9
CASSPTPGLNEKLFF
>TRBV7-9
CASSSPGLINYGYTF
>TRBV14
CASSQEVGTVTNYGYTF
>TRBV6-5
CASRPGTERWAFF
>TRBV6-5
CASSAGTDYEQYF
>TRBV7-9
CASSLVGPSYEQYF
>TRBV7-9
CASSPNRDRFSGNTIYF
>TRBV6-5
CASSYGTDTEAFF
>TRBV4-2
CASSQVFARGKNEQYF
>TRBV5-5
CASSLVAGRGGGGNTIYF
>TRBV28
CASSLAGQHYEQYF
>TRBV2
CASSRDRSAANEQFF